This is a list of T cell receptor beta chains from one sample in a study of shared clonotypes between healthy human individuals. The repertoire was sequenced with immunoSEQ multiplex PCR; TCRdb's copy has only in-frame clones and lacks some. The profile shows 1,500,000 or so clones, roughly 96% of them singletons. The sequencing input was naive CD4+ T cells sorted from blood. These receptors originate from a young man in good health. The CDR3 runs from the conserved cysteine through the conserved F or W. The D gene is left open where the match is weak. Clone size is not always given. Where it is, it says once, few, many or a class for expanded clones.

CDR3aa	CDR3nt	v_gene	abundance	j_gene	d_gene
CASSLFFHRAGENQHGYTF	TGTGCCAGCAGTTTATTTTTTCATAGGGCAGGGGAGAATCAGCATGGCTACACCTTC	TRBV28	NA	TRBJ1-2	NA
CASMPRQGSYEQYF	TGTGCCAGCATGCCCCGACAGGGTTCCTACGAGCAGTACTTC	TRBV6-5	NA	TRBJ2-7	TRBD1
CASRQPSGGTDTQYF	TGTGCCAGCAGACAGCCTAGCGGCGGCACAGATACGCAGTATTTT	TRBV6-5	NA	TRBJ2-3	TRBD2
CSVVRGGVGSYEQYF	TGCAGCGTTGTACGAGGGGGGGTTGGATCCTACGAGCAGTACTTC	TRBV29-1	NA	TRBJ2-7	NA
CARREVPSYEQYF	TGTGCCAGAAGGGAGGTTCCCTCCTACGAGCAGTACTTC	TRBV2	NA	TRBJ2-7	NA
CASRGEHEQYF	TGTGCCAGCAGGGGTGAGCACGAGCAGTACTTC	TRBV28	NA	TRBJ2-7	NA
CASTSGTGATYNEQFF	TGTGCCAGCACCTCAGGGACAGGGGCGACCTACAATGAGCAGTTCTTC	TRBV5-5	NA	TRBJ2-1	TRBD1
CASSLSSTDTQYF	TGTGCCAGCAGCCTGAGCTCTACAGATACGCAGTATTTT	TRBV9	NA	TRBJ2-3	NA
CASSDGWVAIGTETQYF	TGTGCCAGCAGCGACGGATGGGTGGCTATAGGGACAGAGACCCAGTACTTC	TRBV5-5	NA	TRBJ2-5	NA
CASSVRTGPTDTQYF	TGTGCCAGCAGCGTGAGGACAGGTCCCACAGATACGCAGTATTTT	TRBV9	NA	TRBJ2-3	TRBD1
CASSLMLGVGEQYF	TGTGCCAGCAGCTTAATGCTGGGGGTGGGCGAGCAGTACTTC	TRBV7-9	NA	TRBJ2-7	NA
CASSLISERYEQYF	TGTGCCAGCAGCTTAATTAGCGAACGCTACGAGCAGTACTTC	TRBV7-9	NA	TRBJ2-7	NA
CASSSATSNTGELFF	TGCGCCAGCAGCTCCGCGACTTCGAACACCGGGGAGCTGTTTTTT	TRBV5-1	NA	TRBJ2-2	NA
CASRGTAEEPQHF	TGTGCCAGCAGGGGGACGGCGGAAGAGCCCCAGCATTTT	TRBV28	NA	TRBJ1-5	NA
CASTSRRRGAAQNTEAFF	TGTGCCAGTACTTCCCGGCGCAGAGGAGCAGCTCAGAACACTGAAGCTTTCTTT	TRBV19	once	TRBJ1-1	NA
CASSLGRGYSPGNYGYTF	TGTGCCAGCAGCTTAGGAAGGGGATACTCCCCGGGGAACTATGGCTACACCTTC	TRBV7-9	NA	TRBJ1-2	NA
CASTPGLAALTGELFF	TGTGCCAGTACCCCGGGACTAGCGGCACTCACCGGGGAGCTGTTTTTT	TRBV5-5	once	TRBJ2-2	TRBD2
CASSPIIGNTIYF	TGTGCCAGCAGTCCCATAATTGGAAACACCATATATTTT	TRBV6-5	NA	TRBJ1-3	NA
CASRKPGGRPNTEAFF	TGTGCCAGCAGGAAACCAGGGGGCAGGCCGAACACTGAAGCTTTCTTT	TRBV5-8	once	TRBJ1-1	TRBD1
CASSSRQGSSTDTQYF	TGTGCCAGTAGTTCTCGACAGGGGTCTAGCACAGATACGCAGTATTTT	TRBV19	NA	TRBJ2-3	TRBD1
CSVEYNAGGTDTQYF	TGCAGCGTTGAATATAACGCGGGAGGCACAGATACGCAGTATTTT	TRBV29-1	NA	TRBJ2-3	TRBD2
CASSLGGRYTYEQYF	TGTGCCAGCAGCTTGGGCGGGAGGTACACCTACGAGCAGTACTTC	TRBV11-2	NA	TRBJ2-7	TRBD2
CASSEHRGYGNQPQHF	TGTGCCAGCAGTGAACACCGCGGGTATGGCAATCAGCCCCAGCATTTT	TRBV6-1	NA	TRBJ1-5	NA
CASNTKKASGRETQYF	TGTGCCAGCAATACCAAAAAGGCTAGCGGGAGGGAGACCCAGTACTTC	TRBV28	NA	TRBJ2-5	TRBD2
CASSERTGVETQYF	TGTGCCAGCAGTGAACGGACAGGGGTCGAGACCCAGTACTTC	TRBV2	NA	TRBJ2-5	TRBD1
CASSWGGTGDQPQHF	TGTGCCAGCAGTTGGGGGGGGACAGGTGATCAGCCCCAGCATTTT	TRBV28	NA	TRBJ1-5	TRBD1
CASSLWIQETQYF	TGTGCCAGCAGCTTGTGGATCCAAGAGACCCAGTACTTC	TRBV5-4	once	TRBJ2-5	NA
CASRSSGANVLTF	TGTGCCAGCAGAAGCTCTGGGGCCAACGTCCTGACTTTC	TRBV6-4	NA	TRBJ2-6	NA
CASSLKGTGSSGYTF	TGCGCCAGCAGCTTGAAGGGGACAGGATCCAGCGGCTACACCTTC	TRBV5-1	NA	TRBJ1-2	TRBD1
CASSEKGVTYEQYF	TGCGCCAGCAGTGAGAAGGGGGTCACCTACGAGCAGTACTTC	TRBV10-2	NA	TRBJ2-7	NA
CASTGVSSGELFF	TGCGCCAGCACAGGAGTGAGCTCCGGGGAGCTGTTTTTT	TRBV10-2	NA	TRBJ2-2	NA